This T cell receptor beta chain was captured by sequencing in a study of T cells in Graves' hyperthyroidism and ophthalmopathy. Regions amplified from RNA transcripts were the TCR beta CDR3 regions. HTBI primers drove first-round RT-PCR of the TCR CDR3. TCRdb reanalysed the multiplex PCR reads using MiXCR and keeps one entry per CDR3 protein. This sample yields around 700,000 distinct CDR3 sequences, of which 30% to 40% are seen a single time; about a third belongs to the top ten. This clonotype was detected ten times or more. Deletions cut 5 bases from V and 2 bases from J, with 10 bases between. The CDR3 consists of 13 residues. Germline V gives CDR1 SGHTA, CDR2 FQGNSA.

The sample comprised blood. V gene TRBV7-2 combines with J gene TRBJ2-7, with D unresolved. The receptor's source is a woman aged 40 to 50 with Graves' hyperthyroidism. For the CDR3, the DNA is TGTGCCAGCAGCGAGGCGCAACCCTACGAGCAGTACTTC. It is translated as CASSEAQPYEQYF.